The 26 T cell receptor beta chains presented below share a single source sample, sequenced in a study of OX40 agonist ivuxolimab in advanced cancers. Profiled with immunoSEQ multiplex PCR; TCRdb holds only in-frame clones, not every one. This table holds roughly 60,000 clones, 80% to 90% found once. Specimen: CD4+ or CD8+ T cells sorted from blood, collected in a trial of the OX40 agonist ivuxolimab. The receptors come from an adult with an advanced solid tumor such as melanoma, head and neck, liver or kidney cancer.

This chain links TRBV7-2 with TRBJ2-7, with D maybe TRBD1 (5 bases). Germline assignment: CDR1 SGHTA and CDR2 FQGNSA. Between the trimmed V and J ends, which lost 6 bases and 5 bases, there was a span of 17 bases. The CDR3 totals 14 residues. The CDR3 DNA reads TGTGCCAGCAGTTTAAGTCAGGGTATCAACGAGCAGTACTTC. Translation: CASSLSQGINEQYF.

In DNA form, the CDR3 reads TGTGCCAGCAGTCCCCGGGACCAGCCCCAGCATTTT. Translated: CASSPRDQPQHF. The chain joins TRBV6-6 to TRBJ1-5; the D gene is possibly TRBD1 (5 bases). The CDR3 has 12 residues. Germline CDR1 MNHNY, CDR2 SVGAGI (reference sequence). Deletions cut 5 bases from V and 7 bases from J, with 9 bases between.

The CDR3 coding sequence is TGTGCCAGCTCACCCTCAGGGACGAACACCGGGGAGCTGTTTTTT. This codes for CASSPSGTNTGELFF. The J gene is TRBJ2-2, the V gene TRBV18; D possibly corresponds to TRBD1 (5 bases). V lost 3 bases and J 0 bases, leaving 8 bases between the germline ends. The CDR3 spans 15 residues. From germline, CDR1 is KGHSH and CDR2 LQKENI.

The chain is built from TRBV5-1 and TRBJ2-5; 10 bases agree with TRBD2. J gave up 5 bases and V 4 bases, and 8 bases lay outside the gene matches. The germline gives CDR1 SGHRS, CDR2 YFSETQ. The CDR3 extends over 15 amino acids. CDR3 loop: CASSQPGLAPETQYF. CDR3 nucleotide sequence: TGCGCCAGCAGCCAGCCGGGACTAGCGCCGGAGACCCAGTACTTC.

This clone has a single count. V gene TRBV2 combines with J gene TRBJ2-4, with 8 bases lining up with TRBD2. The length of the CDR3 is 14 residues. The germline V gene has CDR1 SNHLY and CDR2 FYNNEI. Losses at the gene ends were 0 bases for V and 15 bases for J; bases not matched to a gene: 10. CDR3 bases: TGTGCCAGCAGTGAAGCTTATAGCGGGGCTGGTTTGTACTTC. The encoded protein is CASSEAYSGAGLYF. The full variable domain, its missing parts supplied by reference TRBV2 and TRBJ2-4, is EPEVTQTPSHQVTQMGQEVILRCVPISNHLYFYWYRQILGQKVEFLVSFYNNEISEKSEIFDDQFSVERPDGSNFTLKIRSTKLEDSAMYFCASSEAYSGAGLYFGAGTRLSVL.

CDR3 region: CASSLAGTHYEQYF. CDR3 sequence (DNA): TGCGCCAGCAGCTTGGCAGGGACCCACTACGAGCAGTACTTC. The chain uses TRBV5-1 and TRBJ2-7; D assignment may be TRBD1 or TRBD2 (5 bases each). Germline V gene data show CDR1 as SGHRS and CDR2 as YFSETQ. The CDR3 has 14 residues. V was cut by 0 bases and J by 3 bases, with 10 bases left in between.

The chain is built from TRBV2 and TRBJ2-5; D is ambiguous. The CDR3 is 12 amino acids. Per germline, CDR1 SNHLY and CDR2 FYNNEI. Trimming took 4 bases from V and 11 from J, leaving 14 bases between them. This CDR3 is CASSVLSGEQYF. CDR3 coding DNA: TGTGCCAGCAGTGTTTTGTCAGGAGAGCAGTACTTC. The whole variable domain, remainder taken from reference TRBV2 and TRBJ2-5, is EPEVTQTPSHQVTQMGQEVILRCVPISNHLYFYWYRQILGQKVEFLVSFYNNEISEKSEIFDDQFSVERPDGSNFTLKIRSTKLEDSAMYFCASSVLSGEQYFGPGTRLLVL.

The V and J genes are TRBV6-6 and TRBJ2-3; 8 nucleotides match TRBD2. CDR1 and CDR2 from the germline V gene are MNHNY and SVGAGI (reference sequence). The junction had 2 bases not matched to a gene; V was cut back by 0 bases and J by 0 bases. This CDR3 comprises 16 residues. CDR3 coding DNA: TGTGCCAGCAGTTACTCGCGGGGGGCGAGCACAGATACGCAGTATTTT. Encoded protein: CASSYSRGASTDTQYF.

This clone was counted a single time. V and J are TRBV19 and TRBJ1-5, with unresolved D. Germline assignment: CDR1 LNHDA and CDR2 SQIVND (reference sequence). Between the trimmed V and J ends, which lost 4 bases and 2 bases, there was a span of 12 bases. The CDR3 runs to 15 residues. In DNA form, the CDR3 reads TGTGCCAGTAGTACGGTCCGCGGGGGCAATCAGCCCCAGCATTTT. Residues: CASSTVRGGNQPQHF. Looking up the rest from reference TRBV19 and TRBJ1-5 gives the full variable domain: DGGITQSPKYLFRKEGQNVTLSCEQNLNHDAMYWYRQDPGQGLRLIYYSQIVNDFQKGDIAEGYSVSREKKESFPLTVTSAQKNPTAFYLCASSTVRGGNQPQHFGDGTRLSIL.

CDR3 protein: CASSSNGETQYF. The CDR3, as DNA: TGTGCCAGCAGCTCCAACGGGGAGACCCAGTACTTC. V usage is TRBV6-5 and J usage is TRBJ2-5; D is unresolved. This CDR3 is built from 12 residues. Germline-derived CDR1 and CDR2 are MNHEY and SVGAGI. V was trimmed by 6 bases and J by 5 bases, leaving 10 bases between them.

The chain carries TRBV21-1 and TRBJ2-7; the listed D gene, TRBD1, was not tested against the DNA. TRBV21-1 is a pseudogene locus. There are 15 residues in the CDR3. The CDR3 sequence is CASSTSQRQGYEQYF. The DNA for the CDR3 is TGTGCCAGCAGCACCTCCCAGAGACAGGGCTACGAGCAGTACTTC.

V and J are TRBV19 and TRBJ2-2; weak D call: TRBD2 (5 bases). In germline, CDR1 is LNHDA, CDR2 SQIVND (reference sequence). The CDR3 extends over 13 amino acids. V lost 3 bases to trimming and J lost 4 bases, with 6 bases between them. CDR3 nucleotide sequence: TGTGCCAGTAGTATCCGGGGCACCGGGGAGCTGTTTTTT. Amino acids: CASSIRGTGELFF.

The CDR3 sequence is CASMAHEADGELFF. For the CDR3, the DNA is TGTGCCAGCATGGCCCACGAGGCAGACGGGGAGCTGTTTTTT. The chain uses TRBV6-6 and TRBJ2-2; D ambiguous. V was shortened by 7 bases and J by 7 bases, with 16 bases between the two germline ends. CDR1 is MNHNY, CDR2 SVGAGI, per germline (reference sequence). The CDR3 is made up of 14 amino acids.

The chain is built from TRBV4-1 and TRBJ2-5; 9 bases align to TRBD1. Germline CDR1 reads MGHRA; CDR2 reads YSYEKL. V was clipped by 4 bases and J by 3 bases; unmatched bases: 3. This CDR3 spans 14 amino acids. CDR3 DNA: TGCGCCAGCAGCCCTCGGACAGGGGAAGAGACCCAGTACTTC. As protein: CASSPRTGEETQYF.

This clone was seen a single time. This rearrangement joins TRBV4-1 to TRBJ2-3; unclear D gene. V was cut by 1 base and J by 2 bases, with 19 bases left in between. In germline, CDR1 is MGHRA, CDR2 YSYEKL. The CDR3 runs 18 residues. CDR3 DNA sequence: TGCGCCAGCAGCCAAGCGCTTTTTCCAGCGAGCTCCACAGATACGCAGTATTTT. It specifies CASSQALFPASSTDTQYF.

This clone showed up just a few times. This chain connects TRBV2 to TRBJ2-7; 8 bases match TRBD1. Germline lookup yields CDR1 SNHLY and CDR2 FYNNEI. V was clipped by 1 base and J by 6 bases; unmatched bases: 5. CDR3 length: 14 residues. In DNA, the CDR3 is TGTGCCAGCAGTGAAGGGACAGGGCTGGGCGAGCAGTACTTC. This gives the protein CASSEGTGLGEQYF.

Comments on this clone: The germline gene is not matched at one end of the junction; a read error may be the cause. V gene TRBV7-7 combines with J gene TRBJ2-3, with no clear D. Germline lookup yields CDR1 SSHAT and CDR2 FNYEAQ (reference sequence). The CDR3 contains 13 residues. DNA of the CDR3: TGTGCTAGCAGCCGAAACATGGGGGATACGCAGTATTTT. Translation: CASSRNMGDTQYF. The complete variable domain, with remaining parts taken from reference TRBV7-7 and TRBJ2-3, reads GAGVSQSPRYKVTKRGQDVTLRCDPISSHATLYWYQQALGQGPEFLTYFNYEAQPDKSGLPSDRFSAERPEGSISTLTIQRTEQRDSAMYRCASSRNMGDTQYFGPGTRLTVL.

This clone has only a few counts. The chain links TRBV19 to TRBJ1-1, with 7 bases matching TRBD1. The CDR3 runs to 13 residues. The J segment lost 1 base and the V segment lost 8 bases, leaving 4 bases of the junction unmatched. Germline CDR1 LNHDA, CDR2 SQIVND (reference sequence). DNA of the CDR3: TGTGCCAGTCTTCGACAGGGGAACACTGAAGCTTTCTTT. Translation gives CASLRQGNTEAFF.

This chain joins TRBV10-3 and TRBJ1-6; TRBD1 agrees at 10 bases. The V gene end was trimmed by 6 bases and the J gene end by 7 bases; junction bases not matched to a gene: 6. This CDR3 is built from 15 residues. CDR1 ENHRY and CDR2 SYGVKD come from the germline V gene. The CDR3 DNA reads TGTGCCATCAGCGGAGGGGGACAGGGGAATTCACCCCTCCACTTT. It specifies CAISGGGQGNSPLHF.

The V gene is TRBV18, the J gene TRBJ1-4; TRBD1 aligns across 7 bases. Per germline, CDR1 KGHSH and CDR2 LQKENI. Trimming cost V 4 bases and J 7 bases; bases outside gene matches: 9. The CDR3 has 15 residues. The chain's CDR3 is CASSRNTGDGEKLFF. In DNA form, the CDR3 reads TGTGCCAGCTCACGGAACACAGGGGATGGTGAAAAACTGTTTTTT.

This clone appeared once. The chain recombines TRBV6-1 with TRBJ2-3; D might be TRBD2 (5 bases). Per germline, CDR1 MNHNS and CDR2 SASEGT. This CDR3 comprises 14 residues. V lost 5 bases, J lost 4 bases, and 13 bases lay in between. The chain's CDR3 is CASSTRSPPDTQYF. The CDR3 coding sequence is TGTGCCAGCAGTACTAGATCCCCTCCAGATACGCAGTATTTT.

This sequence joins TRBV9 and TRBJ1-1, with no clear D. The V end lost 4 bases, the J end lost 7 bases, and 14 bases lay between the germline ends. The CDR3 is 13 amino acids. Looked up from germline, CDR1 is SGDLS and CDR2 is YYNGEE. For the CDR3, the DNA is TGTGCCAGCAGCCCCCAGACAATCGGTGAAGCTTTCTTT. It codes for CASSPQTIGEAFF. The variable domain in full, completed from reference TRBV9 and TRBJ1-1, reads DSGVTQTPKHLITATGQRVTLRCSPRSGDLSVYWYQQSLDQGLQFLIQYYNGEERAKGNILERFSAQQFPDLHSELNLSSLELGDSALYFCASSPQTIGEAFFGQGTRLTVV.

This chain joins TRBV10-3 and TRBJ2-7; no firm D call. With 0 bases removed from V and 7 bases from J, the gap between germline ends came to 4 bases. The CDR3 is 11 residues long. CDR1 and CDR2 from the germline V gene are ENHRY and SYGVKD. The CDR3 region has the DNA TGTGCCATCAGTGAGTCGAGGGAGCAGTACTTC. Amino acid sequence: CAISESREQYF.

CDR3 sequence: CASSEDRDQTEAFF. The CDR3 region has the DNA TGTGCCAGCAGCGAAGACAGGGATCAAACTGAAGCTTTCTTT. This sequence joins TRBV11-2 and TRBJ1-1; 7 nucleotides align to TRBD1. V gave up 5 bases and J gave up 5 bases; unmatched junction bases: 8. Germline loops: CDR1 SGHAT, CDR2 FQNNGV. The CDR3 is made up of 14 amino acids.

The J gene is TRBJ2-1, the V gene TRBV29-1; D is uncertain. In germline, CDR1 is SQVTM, CDR2 ANQGSEA. Trimming removed 6 bases at V and 6 bases at J, with 12 bases between. The length of the CDR3 is 12 residues. The CDR3 loop reads CSVVRVLNEQFF. The CDR3 DNA reads as TGCAGCGTGGTCCGGGTCCTCAATGAGCAGTTCTTC.

CDR3 in amino acids: CASSFGQLGEKLFF. CDR3 bases: TGTGCCAGCAGCTTCGGACAGCTGGGTGAAAAACTGTTTTTT. The chain recombines TRBV5-6 with TRBJ1-4, with D tentatively TRBD1 (6 bases). CDR1 and CDR2 from the germline V gene are SGHDT and YYEEEE. CDR3 length equals 14 residues. Trimming left V 2 bases short and J 7 bases short, with 12 bases between.